This T cell receptor (beta chain) was profiled in a study of early T cells in non-severe SARS-CoV-2 infection. TCRdb re-called the 5' RACE reads through MiXCR, storing one row per CDR3 protein. The profile covers about 49,000 distinct CDR3 sequences, with about 4% appearing a single time and around 6% taken by the ten largest. This clonotype was observed at least ten times. V gave up 3 bases and J gave up 4 bases, with 13 bases separating them. Looked up from germline, CDR1 is LGHNA and CDR2 is YNFKEQ. There are 15 residues in the CDR3. The J gene is TRBJ1-3, the V gene TRBV4-2; TRBD1 might be the D (6 bases). This receptor was taken from an adult who was a healthcare worker with PCR-confirmed SARS-CoV-2 infection or an uninfected control (not recorded which). Sequenced material: whole blood. CDR3 amino acids: CASSQGAGVGNTIYF. CDR3 sequence (DNA): TGTGCCAGCAGCCAGGGGGCAGGGGTAGGAAACACCATATATTTT.